A single T cell receptor beta chain is shown here with its context. What it binds is unknown. These data are taken from a study of cytotoxic CD8 clonotypes in ibrutinib-treated CLL. Study conclusions and caveats: Clonality correlated strongly with circulating CD8+ T cells and exceeded age-matched healthy donors at baseline.

Unmatched junction bases numbered 2, after V lost 5 bases and J lost 1 base. In germline, CDR1 is MNHEY, CDR2 SVGAGI. The CDR3 sequence is 14 residues long. Target depth was 1 in 200,000 to 1 in 1 million T cells, about 10x per clonotype. Generated by immunoSEQ multiplex PCR, the TCRdb table keeps only in-frame clones and is missing some. Found here are tens of thousands of clones, more than 60% of them singletons; the top ten hold 4.5% to 6%. The sequencing here drew on PBMCs, taken after 12 months of ibrutinib treatment. The source is a human donor with chronic lymphocytic leukemia. The chain has TRBV6-5 and TRBJ2-7; 10 bases are shared with TRBD2. The DNA for the CDR3 is TGTGCCAGCAGTAAAGCGGGGGGGTCCTACGAGCAGTACTTC. Translated, it gives CASSKAGGSYEQYF.